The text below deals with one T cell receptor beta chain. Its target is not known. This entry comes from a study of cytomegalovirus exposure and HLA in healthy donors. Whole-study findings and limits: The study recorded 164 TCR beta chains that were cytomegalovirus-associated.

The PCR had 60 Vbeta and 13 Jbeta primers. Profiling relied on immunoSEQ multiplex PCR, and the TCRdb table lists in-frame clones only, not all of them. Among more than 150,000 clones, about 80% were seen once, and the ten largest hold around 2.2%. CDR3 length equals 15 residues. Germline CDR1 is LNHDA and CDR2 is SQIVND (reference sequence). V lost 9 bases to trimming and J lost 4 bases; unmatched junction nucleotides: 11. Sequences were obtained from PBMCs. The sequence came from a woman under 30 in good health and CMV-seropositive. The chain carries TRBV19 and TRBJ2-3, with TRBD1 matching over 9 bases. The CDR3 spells CASSTGGAGADTQYF. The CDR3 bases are TGTGCCAGCTCAACAGGGGGCGCGGGGGCAGATACGCAGTATTTT.